The clone carrying this T cell receptor (beta chain) was counted ten times or more. Its antigen is undetermined. Trimming took off 10 bases at V and 5 bases at J, with 12 bases between the two ends. The CDR3 consists of 11 residues. Looked up from germline, CDR1 is MNHNY and CDR2 is SVGAGI (reference sequence). This specimen comes from a study of T cells after yellow fever vaccination. The authors made TCR cDNA by 5'RACE template switching, adding a universal primer site and UMIs. TCRdb analysed the 5' RACE reads with MiXCR anew, one entry per CDR3 protein. The data contain 90,000 to 130,000 distinct CDR3 sequences, approximately 8.4% of them singletons. Study observations and caveats: Primary-vaccination clones mostly resurfaced post-booster (under 98% CD4, approximately 87% CD8).

This specimen was CD8+ T cells sorted from PBMCs, taken 45 days after the yellow fever booster vaccination. The sequence derives from a young man who received the YFV17D yellow fever vaccine. The chain recombines TRBV6-6 with TRBJ2-7; D is possibly TRBD1 (6 bases). This chain's CDR3 is CATGAGDEQYF. The CDR3 nucleotides are TGTGCCACTGGCGCAGGGGACGAGCAGTACTTC.